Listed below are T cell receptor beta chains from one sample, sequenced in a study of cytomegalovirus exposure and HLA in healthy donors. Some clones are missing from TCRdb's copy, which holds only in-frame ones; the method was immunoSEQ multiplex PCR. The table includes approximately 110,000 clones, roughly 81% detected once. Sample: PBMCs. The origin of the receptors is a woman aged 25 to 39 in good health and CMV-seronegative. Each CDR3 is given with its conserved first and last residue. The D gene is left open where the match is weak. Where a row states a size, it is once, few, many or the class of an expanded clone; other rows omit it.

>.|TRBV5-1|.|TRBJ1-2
TGCGCCAGCAGCTTGGGGGCGGGGAACTATGGCTACACCTTC
CASSLGAGNYGYTF
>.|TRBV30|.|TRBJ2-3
TGTGCCTGGAGTGAAGGGGCTAGCGAGCAAGATACGCAGTATTTT
CAWSEGASEQDTQYF
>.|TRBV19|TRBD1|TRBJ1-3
TGTGCCAGTAGCCGGGACAGGGGAAACACCATATATTTT
CASSRDRGNTIYF
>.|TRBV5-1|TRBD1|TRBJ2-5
TGCGCCAGCAGCCCAGGGACAGGGGGATACGAGACCCAGTACTTC
CASSPGTGGYETQYF
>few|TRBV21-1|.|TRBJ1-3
TGTGCCAGCAGCAAGATTCTACAGGGTTCTGGAAACACCATATATTTT
CASSKILQGSGNTIYF
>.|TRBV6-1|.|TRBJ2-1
TGTGCCAGCAGTGTTAGCGGCCATGAGCAGTTCTTC
CASSVSGHEQFF
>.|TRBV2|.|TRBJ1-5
TGTGCCAGCAGTGTCCAGGCCATTAGCAATCAGCCCCAGCATTTT
CASSVQAISNQPQHF
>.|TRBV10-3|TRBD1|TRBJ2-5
TGTGCCATCAGTGGGGACAGGGGCGTGGAGACCCAGTACTTC
CAISGDRGVETQYF
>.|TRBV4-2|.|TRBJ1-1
TGTGCCAGCAGCCCGATTGACAGTTTGAACACTGAAGCTTTCTTT
CASSPIDSLNTEAFF
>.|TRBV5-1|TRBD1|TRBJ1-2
TGCGCCAGCAGCTTGGTGGCAGGGGGAACTTATGGCTACACCTTC
CASSLVAGGTYGYTF
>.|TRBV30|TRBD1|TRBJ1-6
TGTGCCTGGACGTCAGGGGGAAATTCACCCCTCCACTTT
CAWTSGGNSPLHF
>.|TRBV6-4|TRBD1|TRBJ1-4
TGTGCCAGCGGCCCGACAGGGGGTGAGGAAAAACTGTTTTTT
CASGPTGGEEKLFF
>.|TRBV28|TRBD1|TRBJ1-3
TGTGCCAGCAGTTTAGAGGGGGCGAAGAACACCATATATTTT
CASSLEGAKNTIYF
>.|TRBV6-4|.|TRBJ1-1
TGTGCCAGCAGTGTTACAGGAAGGACTGAAGCTTTCTTT
CASSVTGRTEAFF
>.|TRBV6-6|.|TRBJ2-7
TGTGCCAGCAGTTACACCTCCCGAAGTGGCCCCGTCGTACAGTACTTC
CASSYTSRSGPVVQYF
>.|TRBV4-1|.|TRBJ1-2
TGCGCCAGCAGCCAAGAAAAAGTCGGGGGCTACACCTTC
CASSQEKVGGYTF
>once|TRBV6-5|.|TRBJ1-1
TGTGCCAGCCGGACAGTCGGGAGGATGAACACTGAAGCTTTCTTT
CASRTVGRMNTEAFF
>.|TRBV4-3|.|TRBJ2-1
TGCGCCAGCAGCCAGGGCCCCTACAATGAGCAGTTCTTC
CASSQGPYNEQFF